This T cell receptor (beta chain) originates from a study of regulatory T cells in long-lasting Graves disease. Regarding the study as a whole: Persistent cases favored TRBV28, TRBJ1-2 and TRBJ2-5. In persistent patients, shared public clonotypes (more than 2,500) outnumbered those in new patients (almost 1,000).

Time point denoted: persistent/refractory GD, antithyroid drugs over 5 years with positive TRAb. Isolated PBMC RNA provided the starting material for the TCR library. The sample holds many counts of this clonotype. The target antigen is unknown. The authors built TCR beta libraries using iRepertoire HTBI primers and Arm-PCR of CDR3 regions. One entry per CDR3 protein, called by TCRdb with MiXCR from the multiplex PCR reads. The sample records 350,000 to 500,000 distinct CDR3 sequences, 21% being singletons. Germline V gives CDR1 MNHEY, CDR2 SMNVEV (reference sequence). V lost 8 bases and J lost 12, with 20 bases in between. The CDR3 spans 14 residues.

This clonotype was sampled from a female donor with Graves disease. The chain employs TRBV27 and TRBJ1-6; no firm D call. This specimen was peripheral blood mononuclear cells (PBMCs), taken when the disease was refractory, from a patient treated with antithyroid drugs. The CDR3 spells CASRREGPPGPLHF. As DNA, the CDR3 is TGTGCCAGCCGCCGGGAAGGTCCACCCGGACCCCTCCACTTT.